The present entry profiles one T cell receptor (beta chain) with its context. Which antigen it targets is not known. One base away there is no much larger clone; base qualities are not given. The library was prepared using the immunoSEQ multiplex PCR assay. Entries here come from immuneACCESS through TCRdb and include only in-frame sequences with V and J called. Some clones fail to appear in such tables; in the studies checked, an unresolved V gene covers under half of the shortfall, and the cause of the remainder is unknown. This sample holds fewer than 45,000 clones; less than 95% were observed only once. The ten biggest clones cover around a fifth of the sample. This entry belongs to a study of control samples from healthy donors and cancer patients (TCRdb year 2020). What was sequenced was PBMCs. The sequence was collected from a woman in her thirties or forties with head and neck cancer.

The CDR3 in this case is CASSPNPRAGDYGYTF. The nucleotide sequence is given as TGTGCCAGCTCACCTAATCCCAGGGCGGGCGACTATGGCTACACCTTC. Recombination connected TRBV18 to TRBJ1-2; the D gene is possibly TRBD1, with 5 bases matching. Inclusive of the bounding cysteine and phenylalanine, the CDR3 is 16 residues long. Of all the DNA, just the CDR3 is kept, 48 bases in frame from base 1. V and J lose 3 bases and 3 bases, and a span of 17 bases separates them. In the germline V gene, CDR1 corresponds to KGHSH and CDR2 to LQKENI. The variable domain in full, with residues beyond the CDR3 obtained from the reference TRBV18 and TRBJ1-2 genes, is NAGVMQNPRHLVRRRGQEARLRCSPMKGHSHVYWYRQLPEEGLKFMVYLQKENIIDESGMPKERFSAEFPKEGPSILRIQQVVRGDSAAYFCASSPNPRAGDYGYTFGSGTRLTVV.